The source of this T cell receptor beta chain is a study of T-cell memory formation after mild COVID-19. On the study more broadly: There were largely donor-specific TCR clusters.

CDR3 length: 14 amino acids. Germline V CDR1 and CDR2: SGHRS, YFSETQ. This clonotype is medium-sized within its sample. A junction end diverges from the germline sequence, so it may reflect a read error. TCRdb used MiXCR to reprocess the 5' RACE reads, holding one entry per CDR3 protein. The table has tens of thousands of distinct CDR3 sequences, 8% to 9.5% seen once. The source of this sequence is a man in his late teens or twenties who had mild COVID-19 (a few samples of this study predate the infection). Cell type and time point are not known. The material sequenced was PBMCs or a T cell subset sorted from them (not recorded which). V gene TRBV5-1 combines with J gene TRBJ2-3, with D maybe TRBD1 (6 bases). The CDR3 here is CASSLGQSTDTQYF. In nucleotides, the CDR3 is TGTGCCAGCAGCTTAGGACAGAGCACAGATACGCAGTATTTT.